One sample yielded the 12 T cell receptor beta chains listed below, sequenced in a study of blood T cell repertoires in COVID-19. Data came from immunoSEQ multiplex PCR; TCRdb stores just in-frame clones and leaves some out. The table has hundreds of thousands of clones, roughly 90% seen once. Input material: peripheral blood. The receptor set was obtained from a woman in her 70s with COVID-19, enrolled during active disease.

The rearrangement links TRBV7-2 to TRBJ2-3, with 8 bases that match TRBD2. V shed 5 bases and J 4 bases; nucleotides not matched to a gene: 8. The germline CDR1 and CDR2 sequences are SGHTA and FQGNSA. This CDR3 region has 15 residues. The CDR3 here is CASSQVRAGADTQYF. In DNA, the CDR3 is TGTGCCAGCAGCCAAGTTAGAGCGGGGGCAGATACGCAGTATTTT.

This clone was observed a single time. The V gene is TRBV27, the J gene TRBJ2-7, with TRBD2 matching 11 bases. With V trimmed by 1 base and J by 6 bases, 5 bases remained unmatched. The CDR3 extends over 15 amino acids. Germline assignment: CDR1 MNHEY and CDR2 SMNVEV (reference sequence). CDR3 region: CASSLLAGGPGEQYF. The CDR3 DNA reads TGTGCCAGCAGTTTATTAGCGGGGGGGCCCGGCGAGCAGTACTTC.

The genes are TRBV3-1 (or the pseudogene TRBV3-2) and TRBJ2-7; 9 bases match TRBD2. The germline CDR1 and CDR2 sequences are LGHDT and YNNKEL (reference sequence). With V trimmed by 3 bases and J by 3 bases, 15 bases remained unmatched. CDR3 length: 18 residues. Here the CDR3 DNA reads TGTGCCAGCAGCCAGAACCCCCTGAGACTAGCGGAGATCTACGAGCAGTACTTC. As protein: CASSQNPLRLAEIYEQYF.

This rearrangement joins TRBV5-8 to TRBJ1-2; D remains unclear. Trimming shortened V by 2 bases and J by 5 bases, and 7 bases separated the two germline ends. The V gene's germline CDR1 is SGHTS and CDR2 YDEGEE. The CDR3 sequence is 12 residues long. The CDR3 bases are TGTGCCAGCAGCTTTCCCACTTATGGCTACACCTTC. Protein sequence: CASSFPTYGYTF.

CDR3 coding DNA: TGTGCCACCAGTGATCCCGGGACAGGGGACTACGAGCAGTACTTC. This sequence encodes CATSDPGTGDYEQYF. J is TRBJ2-7 and V is TRBV24-1; 10 nucleotides match TRBD1. Germline trimming cut 3 bases from V and 3 bases from J; bases unmatched to any gene: 4. CDR3 length: 15 residues. Germline CDR1 and CDR2: KGHDR and SFDVKD.

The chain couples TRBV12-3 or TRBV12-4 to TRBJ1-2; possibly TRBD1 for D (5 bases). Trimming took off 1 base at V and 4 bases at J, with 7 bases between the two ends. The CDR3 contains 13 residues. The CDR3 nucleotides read TGTGCCAGCAGTTTAGGACAGACCTATGGCTACACCTTC. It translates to CASSLGQTYGYTF.

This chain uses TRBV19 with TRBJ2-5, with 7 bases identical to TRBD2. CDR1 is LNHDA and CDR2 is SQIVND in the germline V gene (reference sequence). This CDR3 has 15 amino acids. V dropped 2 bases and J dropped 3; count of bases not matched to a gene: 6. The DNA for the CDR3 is TGTGCCAGTAGTATAAAGGGTGGGGGGGAAGAGACCCAGTACTTC. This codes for CASSIKGGGEETQYF.

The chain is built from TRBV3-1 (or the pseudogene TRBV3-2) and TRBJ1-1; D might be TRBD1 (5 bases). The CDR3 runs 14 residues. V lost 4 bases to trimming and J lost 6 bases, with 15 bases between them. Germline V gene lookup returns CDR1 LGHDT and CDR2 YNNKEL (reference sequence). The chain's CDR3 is CASSLWGTGAEAFF. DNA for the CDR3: TGTGCCAGCAGCCTATGGGGCACTGGGGCTGAAGCTTTCTTT.

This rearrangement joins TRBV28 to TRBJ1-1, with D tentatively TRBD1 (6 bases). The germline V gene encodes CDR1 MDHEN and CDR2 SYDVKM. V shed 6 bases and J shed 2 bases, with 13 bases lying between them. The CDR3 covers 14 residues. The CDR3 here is CASSPWDINTEAFF. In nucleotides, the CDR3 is TGTGCCAGCAGCCCATGGGACATAAACACTGAAGCTTTCTTT.

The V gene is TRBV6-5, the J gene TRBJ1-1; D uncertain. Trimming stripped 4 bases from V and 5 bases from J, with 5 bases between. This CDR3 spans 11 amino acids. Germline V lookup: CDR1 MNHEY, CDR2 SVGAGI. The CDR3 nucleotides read TGTGCCAGCAGTTGGGAGACTGAAGCTTTCTTT. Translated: CASSWETEAFF.

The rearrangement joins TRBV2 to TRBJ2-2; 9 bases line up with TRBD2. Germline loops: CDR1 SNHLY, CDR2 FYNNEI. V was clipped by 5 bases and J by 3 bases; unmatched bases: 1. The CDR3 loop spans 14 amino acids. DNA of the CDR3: TGTGCCAGCAGTTTAGCGGGGGACACCGGGGAGCTGTTTTTT. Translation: CASSLAGDTGELFF.

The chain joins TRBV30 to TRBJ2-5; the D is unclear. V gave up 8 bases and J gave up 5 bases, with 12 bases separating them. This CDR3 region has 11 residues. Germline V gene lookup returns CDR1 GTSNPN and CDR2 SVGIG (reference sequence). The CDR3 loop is CALSVGETQYF. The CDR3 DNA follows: TGTGCCCTGAGCGTCGGCGAGACCCAGTACTTC.